Below are 30 T cell receptor beta chains sequenced from a single sample in a study of blood T cell repertoires in COVID-19. TCRdb keeps only in-frame clones here, not all; method: immunoSEQ multiplex PCR. The data show 45,000 or so clones, roughly 73% seen once. Specimen: peripheral blood. These receptors came from an older man with acute or convalescent COVID-19.

This rearrangement joins TRBV6-5 to TRBJ1-2; 7 bases fit TRBD1. Germline V gives CDR1 MNHEY, CDR2 SVGAGI. Germline trimming cut 7 bases from V and 1 base from J; bases unmatched to any gene: 9. The CDR3 has 15 amino acids. CDR3 in amino acids: CASISGQNFNYGYTF. CDR3 coding DNA: TGTGCCAGCATATCGGGACAGAACTTTAACTATGGCTACACCTTC.

V gene TRBV5-5 combines with J gene TRBJ2-6; weak D call: TRBD1 (6 bases). CDR1 and CDR2 (germline): SGHKS, YYEKEE (reference sequence). The CDR3 extends over 18 amino acids. Trimming removed 0 bases at V and 0 bases at J, with 13 bases between. As DNA, the CDR3 is TGTGCCAGCAGCTTGGCTGCGACCAGGGGCTCTGGGGCCAACGTCCTGACTTTC. Amino acids: CASSLAATRGSGANVLTF. Variable domain in full (rest from reference TRBV5-5 and TRBJ2-6): DAGVTQSPTHLIKTRGQQVTLRCSPISGHKSVSWYQQVLGQGPQFIFQYYEKEERGRGNFPDRFSARQFPNYSSELNVNALLLGDSALYLCASSLAATRGSGANVLTFGAGSRLTVL.

This clone was recorded a few times. The chain employs TRBV7-6 and TRBJ2-1; 11 bases agree with TRBD1. Trimming took 5 bases from V and 9 from J; bases not matched to a gene: 6. Germline V gene data show CDR1 as SGHVS and CDR2 as FNYEAQ. This CDR3 region has 14 residues. For the CDR3, the DNA is TGTGCCAGCAGCCCTCGGACAGGGGGCGGTGAGCAGTTCTTC. This gives the protein CASSPRTGGGEQFF.

This clone was seen a few times. V usage is TRBV28 and J usage is TRBJ1-2, with TRBD1 identical over 7 bases. The CDR3 consists of 12 residues. The V segment lost 7 bases and the J segment 5 bases; nucleotides outside the gene matches: 4. Germline loops: CDR1 MDHEN, CDR2 SYDVKM. The DNA of the CDR3 is TGTGCCAGCAAGACAGGGAGTTATGGCTACACCTTC. Amino acid sequence: CASKTGSYGYTF.

This chain joins TRBV19 and TRBJ2-1, with 9 bases lining up with TRBD2. Germline-derived CDR1 and CDR2 are LNHDA and SQIVND (reference sequence). The J segment lost 4 bases and the V segment lost 4 bases, leaving 5 bases of the junction unmatched. The CDR3 contains 15 residues. The CDR3 DNA reads as TGTGCCAGTAGTAGCGGACTAGCGACTTACAATGAGCAGTTCTTC. Amino acids: CASSSGLATYNEQFF.

V and J are TRBV6-5 and TRBJ2-7, with D tentatively TRBD1 (6 bases). With 4 bases removed from V and 3 bases from J, the gap between germline ends came to 13 bases. Germline CDR1 and CDR2: MNHEY and SVGAGI. There are 14 residues in the CDR3. CDR3: CASSSGQRHYEQYF. In nucleotides, the CDR3 is TGTGCCAGCAGTTCTGGACAGCGACACTACGAGCAGTACTTC.

The rearrangement links TRBV24-1 to TRBJ2-5, with TRBD1 matching over 7 bases. V lost 2 bases to trimming and J lost 8 bases; unmatched junction nucleotides: 10. Per germline, CDR1 KGHDR and CDR2 SFDVKD. The length of the CDR3 is 15 residues. CDR3 sequence (DNA): TGTGCCACCAGTGATTCCGGGACAGCGGTCGGAACCCAGTACTTC. Translating gives CATSDSGTAVGTQYF.

The CDR3 protein is CASSVSAGSYEQYF. In DNA form, the CDR3 reads TGTGCCAGCAGCGTATCGGCAGGGTCGTACGAGCAGTACTTC. The chain joins TRBV9 to TRBJ2-7; D may be TRBD1 (5 bases). The CDR3 sequence is 14 residues long. Trimming removed 1 base at V and 4 bases at J, with 12 bases between. CDR1 SGDLS and CDR2 YYNGEE come from the germline V gene.

The CDR3 DNA reads as TGTGCCGAGGGAGGGAACTATGGCTACACCTTC. Protein: CAEGGNYGYTF. This chain links TRBV2 with TRBJ1-2; D remains ambiguous. CDR3 length: 11 amino acids. Germline V CDR1 and CDR2: SNHLY, FYNNEI. The V end was cut by 11 bases, the J end by 2 bases, with 9 bases between.

This clone came up once. The rearrangement joins TRBV28 to TRBJ2-1, with TRBD2 identical over 8 bases. V shed 6 bases, J shed 7 bases, and the junction held 5 bases outside the gene matches. CDR1 and CDR2 from the germline V gene are MDHEN and SYDVKM. The CDR3 consists of 13 residues. This CDR3 is CASSTGGRNEQFF. The CDR3 nucleotides read TGTGCCAGCAGCACGGGGGGGAGGAATGAGCAGTTCTTC.

V is TRBV6-1 and J is TRBJ2-7, with D tentatively TRBD2 (6 bases). This CDR3 is built from 13 residues. V was cut by 2 bases and J by 4 bases, with 9 bases left in between. The germline V gene has CDR1 MNHNS and CDR2 SASEGT. The CDR3 coding sequence is TGTGCCAGCAGTGAATCCGGGAGATACGAGCAGTACTTC. Its translation: CASSESGRYEQYF.

The genes are TRBV6-6 and TRBJ2-1; D is perhaps TRBD2 (5 bases). The V end was cut by 0 bases, the J end by 12 bases, with 12 bases between. The CDR3 contains 13 residues. Germline V gene lookup returns CDR1 MNHNY and CDR2 SVGAGI (reference sequence). DNA for the CDR3: TGTGCCAGCAGTTACTCGAATACCGGAGGGCAGTTCTTC. Its translation is CASSYSNTGGQFF.

V gene TRBV5-4 combines with J gene TRBJ1-6; perhaps TRBD1 as D (6 bases). V lost 4 bases and J 0 bases, leaving 11 bases between the germline ends. The germline V gene has CDR1 SGHNT and CDR2 YYREEE (reference sequence). CDR3 length: 16 amino acids. The CDR3 region is CASSPRGPSYNSPLHF. CDR3 nucleotide sequence: TGTGCCAGCAGCCCCAGGGGCCCCTCCTATAATTCACCCCTCCACTTT.

This sequence joins TRBV7-9 and TRBJ2-7; 7 bases match TRBD2. This CDR3 region has 14 residues. CDR1 is SEHNR, CDR2 FQNEAQ, per germline (reference sequence). With V trimmed by 3 bases and J by 6 bases, 8 bases remained unmatched. The CDR3 coding sequence is TGTGCCAGCAGCTTGATCGGAGGGGAGGGCGAGCAGTACTTC. Its translation is CASSLIGGEGEQYF.

This clone was detected a few times. The chain couples TRBV7-6 to TRBJ2-1, with D possibly TRBD2 on 7 matching bases. Trimming shortened V by 5 bases and J by 3 bases, and 20 bases separated the two germline ends. The V gene's germline CDR1 is SGHVS and CDR2 FNYEAQ. The CDR3 runs to 17 residues. The CDR3 reads CASSPEGGGVSYNEQFF. The DNA of the CDR3 is TGTGCCAGCAGCCCTGAAGGGGGGGGAGTAAGCTACAATGAGCAGTTCTTC.

This clone was observed once. The chain combines TRBV28 with TRBJ2-7; TRBD2 might be the D (6 bases). Trimming took off 4 bases at V and 6 bases at J, with 13 bases between the two ends. CDR1 MDHEN and CDR2 SYDVKM come from the germline V gene. CDR3 length: 13 residues. As DNA, the CDR3 is TGTGCCAGCAGTTCCGGGAGCCCTCGCGAGCAGTACTTC. Translation gives CASSSGSPREQYF.

V gene TRBV6-5 combines with J gene TRBJ2-7, with a possible D match to TRBD2 (5 bases). Trimming shortened V by 2 bases and J by 2 bases, and 10 bases separated the two germline ends. Germline V lookup: CDR1 MNHEY, CDR2 SVGAGI. The CDR3 has 14 residues. CDR3 in amino acids: CASSYEGTTYEQYF. CDR3 bases: TGTGCCAGCAGTTACGAGGGAACTACCTACGAGCAGTACTTC.

The CDR3 is CASSFEGRVPYEQYF. As DNA, the CDR3 is TGTGCCAGCAGTTTCGAGGGGAGGGTCCCCTACGAGCAGTACTTC. The rearrangement links TRBV28 to TRBJ2-7; 7 bases are a match to TRBD2. In germline, CDR1 is MDHEN, CDR2 SYDVKM. The CDR3 is 15 amino acids. V lost 3 bases to trimming and J lost 2 bases; unmatched junction nucleotides: 7. The variable domain in full, with the rest retrieved from reference TRBV28 and TRBJ2-7, is DVKVTQSSRYLVKRTGEKVFLECVQDMDHENMFWYRQDPGLGLRLIYFSYDVKMKEKGDIPEGYSVSREKKERFSLILESASTNQTSMYLCASSFEGRVPYEQYFGPGTRLTVT.

The chain uses TRBV7-9 and TRBJ2-7, with TRBD2 as a possible D gene (6 bases). The CDR3 runs 13 residues. CDR1 and CDR2 (germline): SEHNR, FQNEAQ (reference sequence). Trimming shortened V by 3 bases and J by 2 bases, and 8 bases separated the two germline ends. The CDR3: CASSLGTAYEQYF. The CDR3 DNA reads TGTGCCAGCAGCTTGGGGACTGCCTACGAGCAGTACTTC.

This rearrangement joins TRBV3-1 (or the pseudogene TRBV3-2) to TRBJ2-7; TRBD2 matches 10 bases. Unmatched junction bases numbered 7, after V lost 4 bases and J lost 4 bases. Germline V CDR1 and CDR2: LGHDT, YNNKEL (reference sequence). The length of the CDR3 is 15 residues. Here the CDR3 DNA reads TGTGCCAGCAGCCCACTTCTAGCGGGAGTTTACGAGCAGTACTTC. This translates into CASSPLLAGVYEQYF.

The V call is TRBV5-8, the J call TRBJ2-2, with TRBD1 matching 7 bases. CDR1 is SGHTS and CDR2 is YDEGEE in the germline V gene. This CDR3 spans 16 amino acids. V shed 5 bases, J shed 0 bases, and the junction held 7 bases outside the gene matches. This chain's CDR3 is CASSLLGQPNTGELFF. CDR3 DNA sequence: TGTGCCAGCAGTCTCTTGGGACAGCCGAACACCGGGGAGCTGTTTTTT.

This clone was observed a handful of times. CDR3 residues: CASSAGLYSTDTQYF. In DNA form, the CDR3 reads TGTGCCAGCAGCGCGGGACTCTATAGCACAGATACGCAGTATTTT. The chain links TRBV7-9 to TRBJ2-3; possible D gene TRBD2, 6 bases. V lost 5 bases and J 0 bases, leaving 12 bases between the germline ends. This CDR3 region has 15 residues. CDR1 is SEHNR and CDR2 is FQNEAQ in the germline V gene (reference sequence).

The chain carries TRBV6-5 and TRBJ2-1; D gene unclear. The CDR3 length is 15 residues. Germline-derived CDR1 and CDR2 are MNHEY and SVGAGI. V shed 6 bases and J shed 0 bases, with 12 bases lying between them. For the CDR3, the DNA is TGTGCCAGCAGAGCTCGCTGGTACTCCTACAATGAGCAGTTCTTC. Amino acid sequence: CASRARWYSYNEQFF.

The V and J genes are TRBV7-2 and TRBJ2-2; TRBD1 matches 10 bases. V was clipped by 3 bases and J by 6 bases; unmatched bases: 4. This CDR3 comprises 15 residues. CDR1 is SGHTA, CDR2 FQGNSA, per germline. The CDR3 coding sequence is TGTGCCAGCAGCTTCAGGGACAGGGGTCCCGGGGAGCTGTTTTTT. This translates into CASSFRDRGPGELFF.

V and J are TRBV28 and TRBJ2-7; no definite D call. This CDR3 has 15 residues. Germline assignment: CDR1 MDHEN and CDR2 SYDVKM. Trimming removed 2 bases from V and 5 bases from J, with 16 bases in between. CDR3 in DNA: TGTGCCAGCAGTTTAATACCAGGCGCTCTGGACGAGCAGTACTTC. This sequence encodes CASSLIPGALDEQYF.

V gene TRBV2 combines with J gene TRBJ2-5; 12 nucleotides align to TRBD1. The CDR3 covers 14 residues. The trim removed 10 bases at V and 4 bases at J, leaving 7 bases unmatched. Germline V gives CDR1 SNHLY, CDR2 FYNNEI. The CDR3 spells CATTRDRGPETQYF. The CDR3 DNA follows: TGTGCCACCACGAGGGACAGGGGGCCAGAGACCCAGTACTTC.

The V call is TRBV2, the J call TRBJ2-1; 7 nucleotides match TRBD2. Unmatched junction bases numbered 7, after V lost 2 bases and J lost 6 bases. The CDR3 sequence is 15 residues long. The germline V gene has CDR1 SNHLY and CDR2 FYNNEI. The CDR3, as DNA: TGTGCCAGCAGTGAACTGGGCGGGAGTCGCAATGAGCAGTTCTTC. Protein: CASSELGGSRNEQFF.

The CDR3 region is CASSESGGFSNQPQHF. Written as DNA, the CDR3 is TGTGCCAGCAGTGAGTCAGGGGGATTCAGCAATCAGCCCCAGCATTTT. The J gene is TRBJ1-5, the V gene TRBV2; 7 positions match TRBD1. Per the germline V gene, CDR1 is SNHLY and CDR2 is FYNNEI. The J segment lost 1 base and the V segment lost 3 bases, leaving 6 bases of the junction unmatched. The length of the CDR3 is 16 residues. Supplemented by reference TRBV2 and TRBJ1-5, the full variable domain reads EPEVTQTPSHQVTQMGQEVILRCVPISNHLYFYWYRQILGQKVEFLVSFYNNEISEKSEIFDDQFSVERPDGSNFTLKIRSTKLEDSAMYFCASSESGGFSNQPQHFGDGTRLSIL.

This clone has only a few counts. CDR3: CASSPLPGAGDNEQFF. The DNA of the CDR3 is TGTGCCAGCAGCCCACTCCCGGGAGCGGGGGACAATGAGCAGTTCTTC. The J gene is TRBJ2-1, the V gene TRBV9; 8 bases agree with TRBD2. The CDR3 has 16 residues. Germline CDR1 reads SGDLS; CDR2 reads YYNGEE. V lost 4 bases, J lost 5 bases, and 11 bases stayed unmatched.

This clone occurred many times. CDR3 nucleotides: TGCGCCAGCAGTTACAGCAATGAGCAGTTCTTC. This gives the protein CASSYSNEQFF. V gene TRBV5-1 combines with J gene TRBJ2-1, with D unresolved. V lost 5 bases, J lost 6 bases, and 6 bases lay in between. The CDR3 sequence is 11 residues long. CDR1 is SGHRS, CDR2 YFSETQ, per germline.